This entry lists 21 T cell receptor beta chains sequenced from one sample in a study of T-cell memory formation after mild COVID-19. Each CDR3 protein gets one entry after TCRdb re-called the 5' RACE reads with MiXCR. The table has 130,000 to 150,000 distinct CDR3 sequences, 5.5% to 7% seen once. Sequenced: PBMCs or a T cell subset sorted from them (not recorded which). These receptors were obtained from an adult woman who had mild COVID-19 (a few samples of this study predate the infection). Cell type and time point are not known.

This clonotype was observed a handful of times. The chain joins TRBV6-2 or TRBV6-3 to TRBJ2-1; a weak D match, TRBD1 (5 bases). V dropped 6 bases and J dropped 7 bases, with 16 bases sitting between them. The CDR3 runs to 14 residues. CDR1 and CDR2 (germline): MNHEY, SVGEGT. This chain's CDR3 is CASSLLRGPNEQFF. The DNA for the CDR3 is TGTGCCAGCAGCCTCCTTAGGGGCCCTAATGAGCAGTTCTTC.

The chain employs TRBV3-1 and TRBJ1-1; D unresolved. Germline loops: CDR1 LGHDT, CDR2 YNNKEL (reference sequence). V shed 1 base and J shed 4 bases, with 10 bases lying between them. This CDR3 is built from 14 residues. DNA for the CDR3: TGTGCCAGCAGCCAAGGCGGACTGAGCACTGAAGCTTTCTTT. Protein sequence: CASSQGGLSTEAFF.

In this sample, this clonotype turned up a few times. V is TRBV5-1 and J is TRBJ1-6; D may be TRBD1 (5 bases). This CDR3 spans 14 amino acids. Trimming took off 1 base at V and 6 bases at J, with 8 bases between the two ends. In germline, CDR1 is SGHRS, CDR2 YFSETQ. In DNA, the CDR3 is TGCGCCAGCAGCTTGATCGGGACTAATTCACCCCTCCACTTT. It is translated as CASSLIGTNSPLHF.

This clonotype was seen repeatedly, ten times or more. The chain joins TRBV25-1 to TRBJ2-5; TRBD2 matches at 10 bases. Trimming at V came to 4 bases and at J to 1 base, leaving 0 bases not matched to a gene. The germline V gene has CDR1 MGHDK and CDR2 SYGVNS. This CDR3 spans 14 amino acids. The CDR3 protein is CASSGTSGQETQYF. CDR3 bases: TGTGCCAGCAGTGGGACTAGCGGCCAAGAGACCCAGTACTTC. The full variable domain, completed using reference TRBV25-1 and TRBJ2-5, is EADIYQTPRYLVIGTGKKITLECSQTMGHDKMYWYQQDPGMELHLIHYSYGVNSTEKGDLSSESTVSRIRTEHFPLTLESARPSHTSQYLCASSGTSGQETQYFGPGTRLLVL.

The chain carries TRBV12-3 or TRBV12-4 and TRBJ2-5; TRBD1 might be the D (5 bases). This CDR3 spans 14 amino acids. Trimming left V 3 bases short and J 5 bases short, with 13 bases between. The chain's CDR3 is CASSLAGKWETQYF. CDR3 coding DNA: TGTGCCAGCAGTTTGGCAGGGAAGTGGGAGACCCAGTACTTC.

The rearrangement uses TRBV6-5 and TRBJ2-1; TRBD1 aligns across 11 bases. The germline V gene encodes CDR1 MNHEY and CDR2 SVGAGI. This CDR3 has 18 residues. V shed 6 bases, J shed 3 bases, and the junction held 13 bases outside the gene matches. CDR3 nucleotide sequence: TGTGCCAGCAGGCTTACCCCGGGACAGGGGGTATACTACAATGAGCAGTTCTTC. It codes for CASRLTPGQGVYYNEQFF.

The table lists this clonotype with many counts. The CDR3: CATLGVSTEAFF. As DNA, the CDR3 is TGTGCCACTCTGGGCGTAAGCACTGAAGCTTTCTTT. This chain links TRBV6-5 with TRBJ1-1, with unresolved D. The CDR3 covers 12 residues. V was pared by 10 bases and J by 4 bases, with 13 bases between. CDR1 is MNHEY and CDR2 is SVGAGI in the germline V gene.

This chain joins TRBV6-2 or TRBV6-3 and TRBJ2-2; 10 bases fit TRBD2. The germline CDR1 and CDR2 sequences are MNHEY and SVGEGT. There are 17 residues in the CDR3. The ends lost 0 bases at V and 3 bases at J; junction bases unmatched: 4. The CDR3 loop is CASSYSILAGYTGELFF. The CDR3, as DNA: TGTGCCAGCAGTTACTCAATACTAGCGGGATACACCGGGGAGCTGTTTTTT.

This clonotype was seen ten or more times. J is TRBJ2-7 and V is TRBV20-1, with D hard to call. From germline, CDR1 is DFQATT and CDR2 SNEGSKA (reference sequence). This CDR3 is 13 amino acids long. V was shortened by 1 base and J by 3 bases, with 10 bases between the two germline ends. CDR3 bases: TGCAGTGCTAGAGTAGGCATCGGCTACGAGCAGTACTTC. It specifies CSARVGIGYEQYF.

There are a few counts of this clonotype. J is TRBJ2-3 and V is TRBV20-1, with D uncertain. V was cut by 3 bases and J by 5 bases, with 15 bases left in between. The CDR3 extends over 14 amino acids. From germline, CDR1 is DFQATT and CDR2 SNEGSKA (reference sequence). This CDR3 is CSASSAAHLDTQYF. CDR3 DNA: TGCAGTGCTAGCTCAGCCGCGCACCTAGATACGCAGTATTTT.

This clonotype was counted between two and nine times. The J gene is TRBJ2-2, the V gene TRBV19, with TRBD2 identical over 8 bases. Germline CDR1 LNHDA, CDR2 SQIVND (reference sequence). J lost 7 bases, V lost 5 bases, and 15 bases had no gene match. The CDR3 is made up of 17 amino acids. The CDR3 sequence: CASSPATSGAVGGELFF. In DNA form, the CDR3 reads TGTGCCAGTAGTCCGGCCACTAGCGGTGCGGTGGGCGGGGAGCTGTTTTTT. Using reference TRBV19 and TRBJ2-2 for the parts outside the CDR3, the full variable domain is DGGITQSPKYLFRKEGQNVTLSCEQNLNHDAMYWYRQDPGQGLRLIYYSQIVNDFQKGDIAEGYSVSREKKESFPLTVTSAQKNPTAFYLCASSPATSGAVGGELFFGEGSRLTVL.

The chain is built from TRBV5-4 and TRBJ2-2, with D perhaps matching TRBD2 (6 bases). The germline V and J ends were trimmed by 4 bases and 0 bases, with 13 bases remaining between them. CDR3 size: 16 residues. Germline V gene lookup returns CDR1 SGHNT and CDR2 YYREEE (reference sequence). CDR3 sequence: CASSALAAANTGELFF. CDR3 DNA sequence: TGTGCCAGCAGCGCACTAGCAGCGGCGAACACCGGGGAGCTGTTTTTT.

The CDR3 nucleotides read TGCGCCAGCAGCAGCCCCGTGGGACAGGGAACAGGTTCACCCCTCCACTTT. This sequence encodes CASSSPVGQGTGSPLHF. The V gene is TRBV5-1, the J gene TRBJ1-6; 9 positions agree with TRBD1. V shed 4 bases, J shed 9 bases, and the junction held 14 bases outside the gene matches. The CDR3 is 17 residues long. Germline lookup yields CDR1 SGHRS and CDR2 YFSETQ.

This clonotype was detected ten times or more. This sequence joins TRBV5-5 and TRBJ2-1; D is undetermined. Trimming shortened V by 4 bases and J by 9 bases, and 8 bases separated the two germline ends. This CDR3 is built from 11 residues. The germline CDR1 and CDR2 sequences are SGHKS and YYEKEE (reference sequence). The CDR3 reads CASSPMLEQFF. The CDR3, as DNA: TGTGCCAGCAGCCCCATGCTTGAGCAGTTCTTC.

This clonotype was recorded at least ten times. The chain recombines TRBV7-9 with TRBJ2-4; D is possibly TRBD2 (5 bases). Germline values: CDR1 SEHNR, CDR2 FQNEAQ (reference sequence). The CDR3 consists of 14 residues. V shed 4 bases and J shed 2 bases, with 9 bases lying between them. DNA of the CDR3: TGTGCCAGCAGCTCCCCCGGGACCAAAAACATTCAGTACTTC. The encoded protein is CASSSPGTKNIQYF.

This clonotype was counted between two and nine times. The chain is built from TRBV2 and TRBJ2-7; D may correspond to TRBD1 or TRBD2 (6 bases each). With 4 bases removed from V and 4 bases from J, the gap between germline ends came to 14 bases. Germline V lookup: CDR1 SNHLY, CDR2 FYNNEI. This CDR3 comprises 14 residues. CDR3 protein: CASSASGAGYEQYF. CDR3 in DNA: TGTGCCAGCAGTGCCTCGGGGGCAGGATACGAGCAGTACTTC. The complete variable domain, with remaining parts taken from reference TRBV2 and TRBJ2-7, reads EPEVTQTPSHQVTQMGQEVILRCVPISNHLYFYWYRQILGQKVEFLVSFYNNEISEKSEIFDDQFSVERPDGSNFTLKIRSTKLEDSAMYFCASSASGAGYEQYFGPGTRLTVT.

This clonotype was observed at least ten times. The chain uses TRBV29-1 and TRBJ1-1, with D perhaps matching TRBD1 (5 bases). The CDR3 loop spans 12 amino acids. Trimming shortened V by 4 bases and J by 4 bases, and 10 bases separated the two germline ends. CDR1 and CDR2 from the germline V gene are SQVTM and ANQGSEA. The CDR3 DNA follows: TGCAGCGTTGGTTGGGGGGGCACTGAAGCTTTCTTT. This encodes CSVGWGGTEAFF.

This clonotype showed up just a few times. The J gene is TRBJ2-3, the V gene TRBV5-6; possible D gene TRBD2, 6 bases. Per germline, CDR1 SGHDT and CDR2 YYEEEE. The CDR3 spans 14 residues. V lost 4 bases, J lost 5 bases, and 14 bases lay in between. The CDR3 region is CASSQGLVGDTQYF. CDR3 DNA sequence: TGTGCCAGCAGCCAGGGACTGGTGGGAGATACGCAGTATTTT.

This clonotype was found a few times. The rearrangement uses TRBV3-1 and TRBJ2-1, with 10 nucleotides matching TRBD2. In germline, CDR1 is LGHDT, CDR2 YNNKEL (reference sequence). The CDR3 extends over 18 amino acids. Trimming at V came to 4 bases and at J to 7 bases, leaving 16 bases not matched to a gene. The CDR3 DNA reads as TGTGCCAGCAGCCGGAGACTTCAGCGGGAGGGCCTTTTTAATGAGCAGTTCTTC. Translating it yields CASSRRLQREGLFNEQFF.

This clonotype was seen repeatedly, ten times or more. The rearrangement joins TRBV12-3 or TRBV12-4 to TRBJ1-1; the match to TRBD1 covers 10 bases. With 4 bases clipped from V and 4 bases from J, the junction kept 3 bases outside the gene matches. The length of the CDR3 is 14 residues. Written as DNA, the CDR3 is TGTGCCAGCAGTTCGTGGACAGGGGGCACTGAAGCTTTCTTT. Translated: CASSSWTGGTEAFF.

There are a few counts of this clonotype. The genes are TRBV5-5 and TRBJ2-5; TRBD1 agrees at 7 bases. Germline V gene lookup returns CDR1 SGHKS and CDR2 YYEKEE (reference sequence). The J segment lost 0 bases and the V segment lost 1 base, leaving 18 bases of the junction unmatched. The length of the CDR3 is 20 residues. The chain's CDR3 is CASSLTSTLHGTDNQETQYF. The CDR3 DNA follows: TGTGCCAGCAGCTTGACTAGTACTTTACACGGGACAGACAACCAAGAGACCCAGTACTTC.